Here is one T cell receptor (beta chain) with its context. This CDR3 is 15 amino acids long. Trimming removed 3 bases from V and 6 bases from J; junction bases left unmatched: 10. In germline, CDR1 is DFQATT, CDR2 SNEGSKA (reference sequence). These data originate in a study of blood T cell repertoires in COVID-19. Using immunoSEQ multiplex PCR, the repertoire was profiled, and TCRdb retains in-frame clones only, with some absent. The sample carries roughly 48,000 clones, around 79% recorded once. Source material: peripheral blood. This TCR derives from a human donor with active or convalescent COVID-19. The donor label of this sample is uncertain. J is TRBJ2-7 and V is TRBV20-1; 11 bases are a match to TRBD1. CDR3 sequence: CSASGTGGRGGEQYF. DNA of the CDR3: TGCAGTGCTAGTGGGACAGGGGGTCGAGGAGGCGAGCAGTACTTC.